These 6 T cell receptor beta chains were all obtained from the same sample, sequenced in a study of cytomegalovirus exposure and HLA in healthy donors. Primers for the PCR totalled 60 Vbeta and 13 Jbeta. Produced via immunoSEQ multiplex PCR; TCRdb's table is partial and in-frame only. Of 110,000 to 150,000 clones listed, approximately 78% were seen once; the top ten hold around 2.5%. The material sequenced was PBMCs. The receptors originated from a woman between 18 and 30 years old in good health and CMV-seropositive.

In its sample, this clone was seen once. The rearrangement uses TRBV19 and TRBJ1-6; tentatively, D is TRBD1 (6 bases). This CDR3 spans 14 amino acids. Germline lookup yields CDR1 LNHDA and CDR2 SQIVND (reference sequence). V was pared by 10 bases and J by 8 bases, with 18 bases between. The chain's CDR3 is CATSFLGGDSPLHF. Here the CDR3 DNA reads TGTGCCACCTCATTCTTAGGGGGAGATTCACCCCTCCACTTT.

This rearrangement joins TRBV19 to TRBJ2-2; 7 nucleotides align to TRBD1. Per the germline V gene, CDR1 is LNHDA and CDR2 is SQIVND (reference sequence). The CDR3 extends over 13 amino acids. Unmatched junction bases numbered 9, after V lost 10 bases and J lost 7 bases. CDR3 region: CATSAGGHGELFF. In DNA form, the CDR3 reads TGTGCCACCTCAGCAGGGGGTCACGGGGAGCTGTTTTTT.

The chain recombines TRBV7-8 with TRBJ2-2; D remains ambiguous. The CDR3 length is 14 residues. Germline V gene data show CDR1 as SGHVS and CDR2 as FQNEAQ. V dropped 3 bases and J dropped 5 bases, with 10 bases sitting between them. The CDR3 is CASSLEISTGELFF. The CDR3 DNA follows: TGTGCCAGCAGCTTGGAGATCAGTACCGGGGAGCTGTTTTTT.

This clone was found once. This chain links TRBV10-3 with TRBJ2-3; D is unresolved. Trimming stripped 4 bases from V and 2 bases from J, with 7 bases between. The CDR3 totals 13 residues. Germline loops: CDR1 ENHRY, CDR2 SYGVKD. The CDR3 coding sequence is TGTGCCATCAGTGTAGCTGACACAGATACGCAGTATTTT. The encoded protein is CAISVADTDTQYF.

The CDR3 DNA sequence: TGTGCCAGCAGCTCGACAGGGAGAAATTCACCCCTCCACTTT. This gives the protein CASSSTGRNSPLHF. This chain links TRBV5-4 with TRBJ1-6; TRBD1 matches 7 bases. Trimming at V came to 3 bases and at J to 7 bases, leaving 4 bases not matched to a gene. The length of the CDR3 is 14 residues. CDR1 and CDR2 (germline): SGHNT, YYREEE (reference sequence).

The chain is built from TRBV5-3 and TRBJ1-1; D gene unclear. TRBV5-3 is flagged as an ORF with uncertain function. CDR3 size: 11 residues. The V and J ends lost 9 bases and 11 bases respectively, with 17 bases between them. The chain's CDR3 is CATHCGPRAFF. In DNA form, the CDR3 reads TGTGCCACCCATTGCGGGCCGAGGGCTTTCTTT.